This entry concerns a single T cell receptor beta chain. Its cognate antigen is unknown. This sample was taken from a study of cytomegalovirus exposure and HLA in healthy donors. The study, taken as a whole, reports: TCR beta V- and J-gene trimming was later associated with a missense DCLRE1C variant. There were three CMV-associated chains whose specificity for CMV antigens was confirmed in vitro. The majority of CMV-associated TCR beta chains were reported as apparently HLA-restricted in a later analysis.

PCR amplification relied on 60 Vbeta primers (plus 13 Jbeta primers). Repertoires were generated with immunoSEQ multiplex PCR, while TCRdb's copy carries only in-frame clones and drops some. Of around 130,000 clones listed, around 78% are singletons. Donors in the study were healthy people who gave bone marrow. Sequenced material: PBMCs. The origin of this receptor is a woman aged 50 to 60 in good health and CMV-seronegative.

In DNA, the CDR3 is TGTGCCAGCAGCTTGCAGGGATTTGCGTACGAGCAGTACTTC. This sequence encodes CASSLQGFAYEQYF. The chain joins TRBV5-6 to TRBJ2-7; D might be TRBD1 (5 bases). Germline CDR1 SGHDT, CDR2 YYEEEE. The CDR3 is 14 residues long. V dropped 1 base and J dropped 4 bases, with 12 bases sitting between them. Full variable domain (outside the CDR3, taken from reference TRBV5-6 and TRBJ2-7): DAGVTQSPTHLIKTRGQQVTLRCSPKSGHDTVSWYQQALGQGPQFIFQYYEEEERQRGNFPDRFSGHQFPNYSSELNVNALLLGDSALYLCASSLQGFAYEQYFGPGTRLTVT.